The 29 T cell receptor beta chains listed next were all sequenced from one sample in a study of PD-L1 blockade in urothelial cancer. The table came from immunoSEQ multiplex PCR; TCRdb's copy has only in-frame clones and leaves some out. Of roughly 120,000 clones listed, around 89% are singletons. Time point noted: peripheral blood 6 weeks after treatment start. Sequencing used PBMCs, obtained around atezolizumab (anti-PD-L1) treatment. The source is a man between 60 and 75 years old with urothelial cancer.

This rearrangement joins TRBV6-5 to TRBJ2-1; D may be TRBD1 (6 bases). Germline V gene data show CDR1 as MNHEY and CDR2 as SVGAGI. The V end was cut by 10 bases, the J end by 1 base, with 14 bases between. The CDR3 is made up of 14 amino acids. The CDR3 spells CATTDSQSYNEQFF. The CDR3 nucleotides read TGTGCCACCACGGACAGTCAGTCCTACAATGAGCAGTTCTTC.

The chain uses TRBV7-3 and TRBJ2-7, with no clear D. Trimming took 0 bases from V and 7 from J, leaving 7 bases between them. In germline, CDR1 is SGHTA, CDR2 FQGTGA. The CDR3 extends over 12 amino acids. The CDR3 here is CASSLTRGEQYF. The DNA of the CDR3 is TGTGCCAGCAGCTTAACTCGCGGTGAGCAGTACTTC.

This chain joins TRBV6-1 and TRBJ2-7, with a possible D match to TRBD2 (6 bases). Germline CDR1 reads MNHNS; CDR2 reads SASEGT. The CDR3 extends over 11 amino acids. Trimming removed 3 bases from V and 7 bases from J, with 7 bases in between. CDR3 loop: CASSDRGEQYF. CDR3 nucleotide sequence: TGTGCCAGCAGTGACCGGGGGGAGCAGTACTTC.

The CDR3 region has the DNA TGTGCCGGTCAACAGAACTCCTACGAGCAGTACTTC. It encodes CAGQQNSYEQYF. The rearrangement joins TRBV2 to TRBJ2-7; the D is unclear. Germline V gives CDR1 SNHLY, CDR2 FYNNEI. The V end was cut by 11 bases, the J end by 0 bases, with 11 bases between. This CDR3 has 12 amino acids.

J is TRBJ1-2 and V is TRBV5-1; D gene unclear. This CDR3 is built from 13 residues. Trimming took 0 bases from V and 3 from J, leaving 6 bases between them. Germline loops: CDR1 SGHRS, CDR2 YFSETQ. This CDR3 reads CASSLAGDYGYTF. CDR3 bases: TGCGCCAGCAGCTTGGCGGGAGACTATGGCTACACCTTC.

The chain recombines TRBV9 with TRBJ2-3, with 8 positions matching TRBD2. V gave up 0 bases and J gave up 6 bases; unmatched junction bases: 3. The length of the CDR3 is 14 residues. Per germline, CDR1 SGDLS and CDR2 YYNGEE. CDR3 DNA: TGTGCCAGCAGCGTAGCGGGGGGGGTGGATACGCAGTATTTT. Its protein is CASSVAGGVDTQYF.

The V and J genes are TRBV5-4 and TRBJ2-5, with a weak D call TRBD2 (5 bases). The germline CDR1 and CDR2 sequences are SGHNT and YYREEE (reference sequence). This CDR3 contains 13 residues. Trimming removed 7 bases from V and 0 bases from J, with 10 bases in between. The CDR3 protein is CASSEVYQETQYF. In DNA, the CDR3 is TGTGCCAGCTCGGAGGTGTACCAAGAGACCCAGTACTTC. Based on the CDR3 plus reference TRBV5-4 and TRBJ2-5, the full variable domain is ETGVTQSPTHLIKTRGQQVTLRCSSQSGHNTVSWYQQALGQGPQFIFQYYREEENGRGNFPPRFSGLQFPNYSSELNVNALELDDSALYLCASSEVYQETQYFGPGTRLLVL.

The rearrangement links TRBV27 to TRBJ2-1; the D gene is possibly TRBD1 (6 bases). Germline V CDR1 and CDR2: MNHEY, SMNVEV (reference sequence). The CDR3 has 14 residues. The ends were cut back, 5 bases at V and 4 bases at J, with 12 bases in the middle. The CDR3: CASSPTGRYNEQFF. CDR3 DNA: TGTGCCAGCAGTCCCACAGGGCGGTACAATGAGCAGTTCTTC.

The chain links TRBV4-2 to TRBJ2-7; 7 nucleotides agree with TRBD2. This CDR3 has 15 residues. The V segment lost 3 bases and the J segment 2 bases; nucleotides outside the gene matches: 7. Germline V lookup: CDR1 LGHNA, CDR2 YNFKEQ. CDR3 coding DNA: TGTGCCAGCAGCCAGGGAAGCGGGACCCCCTACGAGCAGTACTTC. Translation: CASSQGSGTPYEQYF.

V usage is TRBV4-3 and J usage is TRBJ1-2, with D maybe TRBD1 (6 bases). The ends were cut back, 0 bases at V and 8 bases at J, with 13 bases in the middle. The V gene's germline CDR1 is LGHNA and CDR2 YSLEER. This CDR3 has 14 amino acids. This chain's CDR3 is CASSQDQGRYGYTF. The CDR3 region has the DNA TGCGCCAGCAGCCAAGATCAGGGGCGCTACGGCTACACCTTC.

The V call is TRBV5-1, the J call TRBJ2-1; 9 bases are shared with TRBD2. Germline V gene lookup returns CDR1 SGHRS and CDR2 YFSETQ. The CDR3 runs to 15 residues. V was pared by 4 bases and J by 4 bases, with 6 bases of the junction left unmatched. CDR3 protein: CASSLTSGSYNEQFF. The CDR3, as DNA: TGCGCCAGCAGCCTGACTAGCGGTTCATACAATGAGCAGTTCTTC. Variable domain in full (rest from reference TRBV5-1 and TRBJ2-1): KAGVTQTPRYLIKTRGQQVTLSCSPISGHRSVSWYQQTPGQGLQFLFEYFSETQRNKGNFPGRFSGRQFSNSRSEMNVSTLELGDSALYLCASSLTSGSYNEQFFGPGTRLTVL.

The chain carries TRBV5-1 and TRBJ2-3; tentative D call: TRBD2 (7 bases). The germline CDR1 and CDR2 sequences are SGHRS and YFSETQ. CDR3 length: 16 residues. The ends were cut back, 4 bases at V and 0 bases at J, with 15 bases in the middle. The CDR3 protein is CASSRGGALSTDTQYF. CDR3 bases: TGCGCCAGCAGCAGGGGGGGGGCCCTGAGCACAGATACGCAGTATTTT.

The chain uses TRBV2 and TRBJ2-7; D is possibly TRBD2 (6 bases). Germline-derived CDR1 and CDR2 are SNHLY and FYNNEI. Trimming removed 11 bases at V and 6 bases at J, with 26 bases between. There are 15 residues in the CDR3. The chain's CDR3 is CAGSVGTGAFSEQYF. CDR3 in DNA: TGTGCCGGCTCAGTTGGGACTGGCGCCTTTAGCGAGCAGTACTTC. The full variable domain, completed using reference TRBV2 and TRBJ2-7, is EPEVTQTPSHQVTQMGQEVILRCVPISNHLYFYWYRQILGQKVEFLVSFYNNEISEKSEIFDDQFSVERPDGSNFTLKIRSTKLEDSAMYFCAGSVGTGAFSEQYFGPGTRLTVT.

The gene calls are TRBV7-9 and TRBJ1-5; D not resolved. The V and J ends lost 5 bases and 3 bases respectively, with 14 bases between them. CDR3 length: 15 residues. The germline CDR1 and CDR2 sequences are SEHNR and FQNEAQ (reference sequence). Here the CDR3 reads CASSRGREINQPQHF. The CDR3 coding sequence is TGTGCCAGCAGCCGAGGTCGGGAGATCAATCAGCCCCAGCATTTT.

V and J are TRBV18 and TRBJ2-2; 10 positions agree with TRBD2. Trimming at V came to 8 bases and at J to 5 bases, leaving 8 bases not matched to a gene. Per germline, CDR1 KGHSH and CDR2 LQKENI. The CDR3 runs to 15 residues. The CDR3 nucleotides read TGTGCCAGCCGAACTAGCGGGACTTGGACCGGGGAGCTGTTTTTT. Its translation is CASRTSGTWTGELFF.

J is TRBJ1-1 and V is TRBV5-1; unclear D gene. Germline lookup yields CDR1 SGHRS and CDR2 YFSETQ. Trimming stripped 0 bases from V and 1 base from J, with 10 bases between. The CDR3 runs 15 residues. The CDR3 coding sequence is TGCGCCAGCAGCTTGGAATATAGAGGGAACACTGAAGCTTTCTTT. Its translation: CASSLEYRGNTEAFF.

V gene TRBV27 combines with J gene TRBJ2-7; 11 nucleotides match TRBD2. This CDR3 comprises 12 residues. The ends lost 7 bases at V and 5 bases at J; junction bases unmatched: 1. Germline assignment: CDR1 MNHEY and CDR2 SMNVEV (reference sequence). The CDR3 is CASNSGRDEQYF. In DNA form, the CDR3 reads TGTGCCAGCAATAGCGGGAGGGACGAGCAGTACTTC.

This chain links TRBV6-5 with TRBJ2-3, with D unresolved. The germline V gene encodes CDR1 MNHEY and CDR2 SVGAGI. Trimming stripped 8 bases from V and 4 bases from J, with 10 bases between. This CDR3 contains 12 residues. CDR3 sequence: CASSSTADTQYF. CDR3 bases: TGTGCCAGCTCCTCCACAGCAGATACGCAGTATTTT.

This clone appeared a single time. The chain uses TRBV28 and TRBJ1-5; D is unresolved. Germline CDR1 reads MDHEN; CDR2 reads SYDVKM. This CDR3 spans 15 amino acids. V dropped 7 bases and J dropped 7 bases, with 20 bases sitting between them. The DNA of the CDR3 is TGTGCCAGCATCAATAGCCTCCCGGGGAACCAGCCCCAGCATTTT. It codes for CASINSLPGNQPQHF.

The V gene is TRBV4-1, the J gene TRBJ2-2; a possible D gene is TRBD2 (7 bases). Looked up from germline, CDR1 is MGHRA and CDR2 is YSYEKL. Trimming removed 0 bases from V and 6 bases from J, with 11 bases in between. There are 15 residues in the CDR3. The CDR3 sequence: CASSQDRGGAGELFF. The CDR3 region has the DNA TGCGCCAGCAGCCAAGATAGGGGGGGGGCCGGGGAGCTGTTTTTT.

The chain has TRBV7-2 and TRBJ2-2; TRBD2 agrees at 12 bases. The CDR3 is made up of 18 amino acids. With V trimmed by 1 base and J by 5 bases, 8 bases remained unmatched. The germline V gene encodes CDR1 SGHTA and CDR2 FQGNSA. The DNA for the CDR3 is TGTGCCAGCAGCTTAGTCGGGCTAGCGGGGGGGCAAACCGGGGAGCTGTTTTTT. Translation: CASSLVGLAGGQTGELFF.

CDR3 DNA sequence: TGCGCCAGCAGTGCGGTTGGCAGGGTCCATAAGGAGACCCAGTACTTC. Its translation is CASSAVGRVHKETQYF. V is TRBV4-1 and J is TRBJ2-5, with D possibly matching TRBD1 (5 bases). The V and J ends lost 6 bases and 5 bases respectively, with 22 bases between them. The CDR3 extends over 16 amino acids. CDR1 and CDR2 (germline): MGHRA, YSYEKL.

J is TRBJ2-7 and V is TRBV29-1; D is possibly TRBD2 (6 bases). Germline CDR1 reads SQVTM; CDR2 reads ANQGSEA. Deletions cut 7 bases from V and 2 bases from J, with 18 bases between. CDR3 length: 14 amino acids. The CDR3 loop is CSADSGGNPYEQYF. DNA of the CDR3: TGCAGCGCGGATAGCGGTGGCAATCCCTACGAGCAGTACTTC.

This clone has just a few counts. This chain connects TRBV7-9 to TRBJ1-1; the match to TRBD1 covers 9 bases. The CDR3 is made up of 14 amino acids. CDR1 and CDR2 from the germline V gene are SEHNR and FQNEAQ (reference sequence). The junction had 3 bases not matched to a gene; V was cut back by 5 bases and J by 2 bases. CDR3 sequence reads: CASSMTGGNTEAFF. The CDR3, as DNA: TGTGCCAGCAGCATGACAGGGGGAAACACTGAAGCTTTCTTT.

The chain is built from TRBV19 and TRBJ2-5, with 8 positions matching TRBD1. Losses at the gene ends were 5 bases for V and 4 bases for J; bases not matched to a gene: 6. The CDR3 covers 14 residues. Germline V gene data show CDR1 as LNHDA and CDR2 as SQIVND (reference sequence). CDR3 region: CASSQTGVRETQYF. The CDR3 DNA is TGTGCCAGTAGTCAGACAGGGGTGCGAGAGACCCAGTACTTC.

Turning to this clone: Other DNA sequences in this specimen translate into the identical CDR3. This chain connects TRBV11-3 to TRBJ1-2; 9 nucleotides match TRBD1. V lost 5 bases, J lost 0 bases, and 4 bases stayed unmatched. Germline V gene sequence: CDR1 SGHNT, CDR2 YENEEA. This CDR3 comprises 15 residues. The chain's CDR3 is CASSLGTGTNYGYTF. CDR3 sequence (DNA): TGTGCCAGCAGCCTCGGGACAGGGACTAACTATGGCTACACCTTC.

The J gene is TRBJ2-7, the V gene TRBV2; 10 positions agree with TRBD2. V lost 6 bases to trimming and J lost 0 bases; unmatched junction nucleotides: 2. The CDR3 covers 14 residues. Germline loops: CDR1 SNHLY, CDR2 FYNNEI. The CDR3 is CASSASGGSYEQYF. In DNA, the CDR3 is TGTGCCAGCAGCGCTAGCGGGGGCTCCTACGAGCAGTACTTC.

The CDR3 loop reads CASHDRTGPNQPQHF. As DNA, the CDR3 is TGTGCCAGCCACGACCGGACAGGGCCGAATCAGCCCCAGCATTTT. The rearrangement joins TRBV2 to TRBJ1-5; 8 bases fit TRBD1. The CDR3 runs 15 residues. With V trimmed by 8 bases and J by 4 bases, 10 bases remained unmatched. The V gene's germline CDR1 is SNHLY and CDR2 FYNNEI.

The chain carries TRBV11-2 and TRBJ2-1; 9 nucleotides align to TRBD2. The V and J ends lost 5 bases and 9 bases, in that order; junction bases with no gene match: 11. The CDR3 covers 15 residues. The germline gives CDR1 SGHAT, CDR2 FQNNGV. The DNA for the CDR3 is TGTGCCAGCAGCCCCCGTGAGCGGGGGGTCGGTGAGCAGTTCTTC. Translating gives CASSPRERGVGEQFF.